A single count supports the clone carrying this TCR beta chain. Its antigen is not known. Healthy bone marrow donors formed the donor group. This PCR relied on a set of 60 Vbeta primers and 13 Jbeta primers. The method was immunoSEQ multiplex PCR; TCRdb's version includes in-frame clones alone and lacks a portion of them. The sample includes 130,000 to 150,000 clones, around 85% of them seen just once. This specimen comes from a study of cytomegalovirus exposure and HLA in healthy donors. For the study at large: A data release that came early held 80 million to 95 million unique TCRs from HLA-typed donors. Out of 300 to 500 genotyped donors, about 76% belonged to the Caucasian-associated ancestry cluster.

General study findings and limits: Later analysis showed TCR association rates varying by HLA locus, highest for DRB1 and lowest for HLA-C.

This clonotype was sampled from a man aged 40-49 years in good health and CMV-seropositive. Specimen: PBMCs.

CDR3 loop: CASSYSRRGAEAFF. The CDR3 DNA reads TGTGCCAGCAGTTACTCGAGGCGGGGCGCTGAAGCTTTCTTT. The J gene is TRBJ1-1, the V gene TRBV6-6; a possible D gene is TRBD1 (5 bases). Germline V gene lookup returns CDR1 MNHNY and CDR2 SVGAGI (reference sequence). The ends were cut back, 0 bases at V and 6 bases at J, with 11 bases in the middle. The CDR3 totals 14 residues.